Shown below are 10 T cell receptor beta chains from a single sample sequenced in a study of OX40 agonist ivuxolimab in advanced cancers. The repertoire was sequenced with immunoSEQ multiplex PCR; TCRdb's copy has only in-frame clones and lacks some. Of about 47,000 clones listed, less than 90% are singletons. Sequenced here: CD4+ or CD8+ T cells sorted from blood, sampled in a trial of the OX40 agonist ivuxolimab. These receptors all come from an adult with an advanced solid tumor such as melanoma, head and neck, liver or kidney cancer.

The rearrangement uses TRBV5-6 and TRBJ1-2, with no clear D. CDR1 SGHDT and CDR2 YYEEEE come from the germline V gene. The CDR3 length is 16 residues. V dropped 0 bases and J dropped 5 bases, with 17 bases sitting between them. As DNA, the CDR3 is TGTGCCAGCAGCTTGGATCTCACACCCGAAGGGTATGGCTACACCTTC. This translates into CASSLDLTPEGYGYTF.

The rearrangement links TRBV5-4 to TRBJ1-5; D is undetermined. Trimming removed 3 bases from V and 0 bases from J, with 13 bases in between. This CDR3 is 16 amino acids long. CDR1 SGHNT and CDR2 YYREEE come from the germline V gene (reference sequence). CDR3 residues: CASSSLDRDSNQPQHF. The CDR3 region has the DNA TGTGCCAGCAGCTCATTAGACCGTGATAGCAATCAGCCCCAGCATTTT.

The DNA of the CDR3 is TGTGCCAGCAGCTTAGAGCATAGGAGGGGCGGAGCGGCTGAAGCTTTCTTT. Protein sequence: CASSLEHRRGGAAEAFF. V is TRBV7-6 and J is TRBJ1-1, with a weak D call TRBD1 (5 bases). There are 17 residues in the CDR3. Germline lookup yields CDR1 SGHVS and CDR2 FNYEAQ. V was pared by 1 base and J by 6 bases, with 21 bases between.

This clone was picked up one time. The V and J genes are TRBV4-1 and TRBJ1-1; D is unresolved. V was clipped by 4 bases and J by 4 bases, with 22 bases between them. The V gene's germline CDR1 is MGHRA and CDR2 YSYEKL. The CDR3 consists of 17 residues. The CDR3 here is CASSRESPGATSTEAFF. CDR3 bases: TGCGCCAGCAGCCGAGAATCACCGGGAGCAACCTCCACTGAAGCTTTCTTT.

This clone has more than one count but fewer than ten. The rearrangement joins TRBV4-3 to TRBJ2-2, with TRBD2 matching over 12 bases. J was trimmed by 6 bases and V by 0 bases; bases with no gene match: 2. CDR1 and CDR2 (germline): LGHNA, YSLEER. CDR3 size: 16 residues. CDR3: CASSQDPSGGAGELFF. In nucleotides, the CDR3 is TGCGCCAGCAGCCAAGACCCTAGCGGGGGGGCCGGGGAGCTGTTTTTT.

This clone appeared a single time. The chain recombines TRBV7-9 with TRBJ2-7, with a possible D match to TRBD2 (6 bases). CDR3 length: 13 residues. V lost 3 bases to trimming and J lost 5 bases, with 11 bases between them. Germline-derived CDR1 and CDR2 are SEHNR and FQNEAQ (reference sequence). The CDR3 region is CASSFPGDHEQYF. The CDR3 DNA follows: TGTGCCAGCAGCTTCCCGGGGGACCACGAGCAGTACTTC.

The chain is built from TRBV27 and TRBJ2-3; no clear D gene. Trimming took off 0 bases at V and 1 base at J, with 8 bases between the two ends. Germline V lookup: CDR1 MNHEY, CDR2 SMNVEV (reference sequence). The length of the CDR3 is 15 residues. As DNA, the CDR3 is TGTGCCAGCAGTTTATCGATTTCCGGCACAGATACGCAGTATTTT. Amino acids: CASSLSISGTDTQYF.

The chain has TRBV4-2 and TRBJ2-7, with D unresolved. The CDR3 has 15 amino acids. Germline loops: CDR1 LGHNA, CDR2 YNFKEQ. Trimming took off 0 bases at V and 3 bases at J, with 12 bases between the two ends. DNA for the CDR3: TGTGCCAGCAGCCAAGAATGGGCCCCCCACTACGAGCAGTACTTC. It is translated as CASSQEWAPHYEQYF.

The chain is built from TRBV29-1 and TRBJ1-2; a weak D match, TRBD1 (6 bases). V dropped 3 bases and J dropped 1 base, with 12 bases sitting between them. This CDR3 region has 14 residues. Germline assignment: CDR1 SQVTM and CDR2 ANQGSEA. CDR3 sequence (DNA): TGCAGCGTTGAGGACAGTGGCGTTAACTATGGCTACACCTTC. Translated: CSVEDSGVNYGYTF.

The CDR3 reads CASSYYGTDINYGYTF. In nucleotides, the CDR3 is TGTGCCAGTAGTTATTATGGGACAGATATAAACTATGGCTACACCTTC. J is TRBJ1-2 and V is TRBV19; 7 nucleotides match TRBD1. Trimming removed 5 bases from V and 2 bases from J; junction bases left unmatched: 11. The CDR3 contains 16 residues. Germline lookup yields CDR1 LNHDA and CDR2 SQIVND (reference sequence). The full variable domain, its missing parts supplied by reference TRBV19 and TRBJ1-2, is DGGITQSPKYLFRKEGQNVTLSCEQNLNHDAMYWYRQDPGQGLRLIYYSQIVNDFQKGDIAEGYSVSREKKESFPLTVTSAQKNPTAFYLCASSYYGTDINYGYTFGSGTRLTVV.